This T cell receptor beta chain was sequenced in a study of blood T cell repertoires in COVID-19. Using immunoSEQ multiplex PCR, the repertoire was profiled, and TCRdb retains in-frame clones only, with some absent. Here the sample spans about 300,000 clones, roughly 90% being singletons. This CDR3 region has 14 residues. V lost 5 bases, J lost 9 bases, and 8 bases stayed unmatched. The germline gives CDR1 SEHNR, CDR2 FQNEAQ (reference sequence). The sample consisted of peripheral blood. This sequence joins TRBV7-9 and TRBJ1-5, with 9 positions matching TRBD1. The sequence was collected from a man aged 18-30 years who had recovered from COVID-19. CDR3 DNA: TGTGCCAGCAGCGCCGGGACAGGGAATTCGCCCCAGCATTTT. Encoded protein: CASSAGTGNSPQHF.